This record looks at one TCR beta chain sequence and its context. No antigen is known for it. This specimen comes from a study of T cell repertoires in cytomegalovirus infection. Study background: Public TCR beta signatures provided an indication of both CMV infection and a matching HLA type.

General study points: CMV carriers having the relevant HLA were flagged by cumulative public TCR beta family frequency.

TCRdb recomputed calls from the reads with MiXCR, one row per CDR3 protein. The sample includes about 220,000 distinct CDR3 sequences, about 38% of them seen just once. After removal of 0 bases from V and 5 bases from J, the junction contained 7 bases not matched to a gene. The CDR3 is 16 amino acids. CDR1 is PRHDT and CDR2 is FYEKMQ in the germline V gene (reference sequence). Material: CD8+ T cells from cultured PBMCs, obtained from culture after CMV antigen stimulation. V and J are TRBV13 and TRBJ2-5, with TRBD1 matching over 9 bases. This receptor was obtained from a human donor in good health (CMV status not recorded). Some clones in this sample may be carry-over from other donors' samples. This CDR3 is CASSLGGTGTEETQYF. The CDR3 nucleotides read TGTGCCAGCAGCTTAGGGGGGACAGGGACTGAGGAGACCCAGTACTTC.